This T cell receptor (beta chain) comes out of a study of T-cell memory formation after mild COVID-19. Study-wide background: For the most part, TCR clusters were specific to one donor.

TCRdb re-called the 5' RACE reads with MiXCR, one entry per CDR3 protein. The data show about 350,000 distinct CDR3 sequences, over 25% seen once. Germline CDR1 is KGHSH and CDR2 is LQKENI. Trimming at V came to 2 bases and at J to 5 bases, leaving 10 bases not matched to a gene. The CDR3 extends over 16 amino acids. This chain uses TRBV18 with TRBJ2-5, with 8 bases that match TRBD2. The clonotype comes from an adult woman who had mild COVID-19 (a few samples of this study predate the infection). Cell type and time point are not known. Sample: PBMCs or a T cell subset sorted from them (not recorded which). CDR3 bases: TGTGCCAGCTCACCAGGACTAGCCGCGACGGAGGAGACCCAGTACTTC. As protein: CASSPGLAATEETQYF.